Each of the 18 T cell receptor beta chains below was sequenced from the same sample in a study of cytomegalovirus exposure and HLA in healthy donors. The PCR had 60 Vbeta and 13 Jbeta primers. TCRdb's copy holds only in-frame clones and misses some; the assay was immunoSEQ multiplex PCR. The data show approximately 100,000 clones, roughly 77% seen once. The sample comprised PBMCs. The receptor source for this set is a man aged 35-49 years in good health and CMV-seronegative.

This clone was detected a few times. The chain couples TRBV6-1 to TRBJ2-7, with D perhaps TRBD2 (6 bases). The germline V and J ends were trimmed by 1 base and 0 bases, with 10 bases remaining between them. CDR3 size: 15 residues. Germline loops: CDR1 MNHNS, CDR2 SASEGT. DNA for the CDR3: TGTGCCAGCAGTGAAGAGGAGGGGAGCTCCTACGAGCAGTACTTC. Encoded protein: CASSEEEGSSYEQYF.

This sequence joins TRBV6-5 and TRBJ2-7; 8 nucleotides agree with TRBD2. Germline loops: CDR1 MNHEY, CDR2 SVGAGI. V gave up 5 bases and J gave up 3 bases; unmatched junction bases: 9. The length of the CDR3 is 15 residues. The CDR3 DNA is TGTGCCAGCAGTGGACCCGGGAGGGGCATCTACGAGCAGTACTTC. This encodes CASSGPGRGIYEQYF.

The rearrangement links TRBV6-6 to TRBJ1-6; the match to TRBD1 covers 9 bases. Trimming cost V 4 bases and J 9 bases; bases outside gene matches: 10. The germline CDR1 and CDR2 sequences are MNHNY and SVGAGI (reference sequence). The CDR3 runs to 16 residues. The CDR3 sequence is CASSSRTGGGGSPLHF. CDR3 in DNA: TGTGCCAGCAGTTCTCGAACAGGGGGCGGCGGTTCACCCCTCCACTTT.

The V call is TRBV27, the J call TRBJ2-7, with D possibly TRBD2 on 6 matching bases. From germline, CDR1 is MNHEY and CDR2 SMNVEV (reference sequence). CDR3 size: 16 residues. The V end lost 5 bases, the J end lost 2 bases, and 19 bases lay between the germline ends. This CDR3 is CASSPSLGGNTYEQYF. The DNA of the CDR3 is TGTGCCAGCAGTCCCAGCCTTGGGGGGAACACCTACGAGCAGTACTTC.

The rearrangement joins TRBV7-6 to TRBJ1-6; TRBD1 matches at 7 bases. The trim removed 4 bases at V and 0 bases at J, leaving 3 bases unmatched. This CDR3 region has 16 residues. The germline gives CDR1 SGHVS, CDR2 FNYEAQ. The CDR3 protein is CASSSQGPSYNSPLHF. The DNA for the CDR3 is TGTGCCAGCAGCTCACAGGGGCCCTCCTATAATTCACCCCTCCACTTT.

The chain couples TRBV7-9 to TRBJ2-5, with D possibly matching TRBD1 (5 bases). Trimming pared 5 bases from V and 2 bases from J, leaving 15 bases between. This CDR3 is built from 15 residues. The germline V gene encodes CDR1 SEHNR and CDR2 FQNEAQ (reference sequence). Here the CDR3 reads CASSPYQGTQETQYF. CDR3 coding DNA: TGTGCCAGCAGCCCCTATCAGGGTACACAAGAGACCCAGTACTTC.

The rearrangement links TRBV6-6 to TRBJ1-1; 7 nucleotides align to TRBD1. Germline-derived CDR1 and CDR2 are MNHNY and SVGAGI (reference sequence). This CDR3 comprises 14 residues. Trimming at V came to 4 bases and at J to 2 bases, leaving 4 bases not matched to a gene. The CDR3 DNA follows: TGTGCCAGCAGTTGGACAGGACGAAACACTGAAGCTTTCTTT. Amino acid sequence: CASSWTGRNTEAFF.

In this sample, this clone turned up once. The CDR3 reads CASGGLAGPYEQYF. In DNA form, the CDR3 reads TGTGCCAGCGGGGGACTAGCGGGGCCCTACGAGCAGTACTTC. The V call is TRBV2, the J call TRBJ2-5; 13 bases map to TRBD2. The J call may be incorrect, as the DNA end agrees better with TRBJ2-7. The CDR3 has 14 residues. The germline CDR1 and CDR2 sequences are SNHLY and FYNNEI.

This clone appeared a few times. The J gene is TRBJ1-1, the V gene TRBV7-9; D is undetermined. The germline V and J ends were trimmed by 5 bases and 6 bases, with 7 bases remaining between them. Germline CDR1 is SEHNR and CDR2 is FQNEAQ (reference sequence). This CDR3 region has 11 residues. CDR3 protein: CASSVSPEAFF. CDR3 DNA: TGTGCCAGCAGCGTCAGTCCTGAAGCTTTCTTT.

The rearrangement uses TRBV7-8 and TRBJ2-7; D unclear. V was shortened by 0 bases and J by 12 bases, with 12 bases between the two germline ends. This CDR3 spans 12 amino acids. Germline values: CDR1 SGHVS, CDR2 FQNEAQ. CDR3 region: CASSLAKSDRYF. CDR3 in DNA: TGTGCCAGCAGCTTAGCGAAGAGCGACCGGTACTTC.

The chain employs TRBV4-2 and TRBJ2-3; D not resolved. V lost 0 bases to trimming and J lost 3 bases, with 7 bases between them. Germline lookup yields CDR1 LGHNA and CDR2 YNFKEQ. The CDR3 is 14 residues long. The CDR3 sequence: CASSQERLTDTQYF. DNA for the CDR3: TGTGCCAGCAGCCAAGAGAGACTGACAGATACGCAGTATTTT.

The chain employs TRBV6-5 and TRBJ1-2, with TRBD1 identical over 9 bases. Germline CDR1 is MNHEY and CDR2 is SVGAGI. With V trimmed by 6 bases and J by 8 bases, 10 bases remained unmatched. This CDR3 region has 14 residues. DNA of the CDR3: TGTGCCAGCAGCCTTGGACAGGGGTTCGGCGGCTACACCTTC. It yields the protein CASSLGQGFGGYTF.

This clone was seen a handful of times. This chain links TRBV2 with TRBJ2-1, with TRBD2 matching 7 bases. The junction had 8 bases not matched to a gene; V was cut back by 8 bases and J by 4 bases. Germline CDR1 reads SNHLY; CDR2 reads FYNNEI. This CDR3 comprises 14 residues. The CDR3 DNA is TGTGCCAGCGAGAATGGGGGGGGGTACAATGAGCAGTTCTTC. Translating it yields CASENGGGYNEQFF.

For this clone: The identical CDR3 is also encoded by other nucleotide sequences in the sample. The chain carries TRBV29-1 and TRBJ2-7; 8 bases match TRBD1. The CDR3 sequence is 13 residues long. With V trimmed by 4 bases and J by 1 base, 3 bases remained unmatched. The germline CDR1 and CDR2 sequences are SQVTM and ANQGSEA. The CDR3: CSVGRTGSYEQYF. The DNA for the CDR3 is TGCAGCGTTGGTCGGACAGGGTCCTACGAGCAGTACTTC.

The J gene is TRBJ1-5, the V gene TRBV6-4, with 7 bases matching TRBD1. Trimming removed 3 bases from V and 0 bases from J; junction bases left unmatched: 8. The CDR3 extends over 17 amino acids. Germline V gives CDR1 MRHNA, CDR2 SNTAGT. CDR3 coding DNA: TGTGCCAGCAGTGAAATAACAGGGGATTATAGCAATCAGCCCCAGCATTTT. It is translated as CASSEITGDYSNQPQHF.

This clone was seen more than once but under ten times. The chain uses TRBV7-2 and TRBJ1-2; D might be TRBD1 (5 bases). The CDR3 has 13 residues. CDR1 and CDR2 (germline): SGHTA, FQGNSA. The germline V and J ends were trimmed by 6 bases and 7 bases, with 15 bases remaining between them. In DNA form, the CDR3 reads TGTGCCAGCAGGCGTGGAGGGGAAAGTGGCTACACCTTC. This translates into CASRRGGESGYTF.

The rearrangement links TRBV27 to TRBJ2-7; the D gene is possibly TRBD1 (5 bases). CDR1 and CDR2 (germline): MNHEY, SMNVEV (reference sequence). Trimming removed 0 bases from V and 6 bases from J, with 12 bases in between. The CDR3 totals 14 residues. CDR3 DNA sequence: TGTGCCAGCAGTTTATCTTCTTCAAGGGGCGAGCAGTACTTC. It specifies CASSLSSSRGEQYF.

The chain recombines TRBV21-1 with TRBJ2-7; the table's D gene call, TRBD2, was not cross checked with the DNA. TRBV21-1 is classified as a pseudogene. CDR3 length equals 14 residues. CDR3 protein: CASRFRGFSYEQYF. CDR3 nucleotides: TGTGCCAGCAGATTCCGAGGGTTTTCCTACGAGCAGTACTTC.